Below are 26 T cell receptor beta chains sequenced from a single sample in a study of OX40 agonist ivuxolimab in advanced cancers. Libraries were prepared by immunoSEQ multiplex PCR; TCRdb keeps only in-frame clonotypes and omits some of them. Of approximately 15,000 clones in the sample, around 86% were seen once. Source: CD4+ or CD8+ T cells sorted from blood, taken in a trial of the OX40 agonist ivuxolimab. The receptors shown here come from an adult with an advanced solid tumor such as melanoma, head and neck, liver or kidney cancer.

The chain couples TRBV5-8 to TRBJ2-1, with TRBD1 identical over 8 bases. Germline CDR1 SGHTS, CDR2 YDEGEE. The CDR3 runs to 15 residues. The trim removed 4 bases at V and 0 bases at J, leaving 3 bases unmatched. The chain's CDR3 is CASSRQGISYNEQFF. In DNA form, the CDR3 reads TGTGCCAGCAGCCGACAGGGGATCTCCTACAATGAGCAGTTCTTC.

The V gene is TRBV7-9, the J gene TRBJ2-7; D is unclear. This CDR3 is 12 amino acids long. Trimming cost V 7 bases and J 2 bases, with 9 bases left between them. CDR1 and CDR2 from the germline V gene are SEHNR and FQNEAQ (reference sequence). CDR3 in amino acids: CASTWGAYEQYF. DNA of the CDR3: TGTGCCAGCACCTGGGGTGCCTACGAGCAGTACTTC.

This sequence joins TRBV6-7 and TRBJ2-5; 8 nucleotides align to TRBD2. TRBV6-7 is placed among ORFs of uncertain function. V lost 5 bases and J lost 7; bases outside the gene matches: 6. CDR3 length: 13 residues. This chain's CDR3 is CASSKAGAGTQYF. CDR3 in DNA: TGTGCCAGCAGTAAAGCGGGAGCTGGGACCCAGTACTTC.

CDR3 DNA: TGTGCCTGCTTCCTCTTCACAGGGCCAAGCTCCTACGAGCAGTACTTC. Translating gives CACFLFTGPSSYEQYF. This rearrangement joins TRBV30 to TRBJ2-7; weak D call: TRBD1 (6 bases). Germline assignment: CDR1 GTSNPN and CDR2 SVGIG (reference sequence). Trimming shortened V by 6 bases and J by 0 bases, and 21 bases separated the two germline ends. The length of the CDR3 is 16 residues.

V and J are TRBV15 and TRBJ2-7; 8 nucleotides line up with TRBD2. CDR3 size: 15 residues. Germline V gives CDR1 LNHNV, CDR2 YYDKDF (reference sequence). The V gene end was trimmed by 5 bases and the J gene end by 0 bases; junction bases not matched to a gene: 6. The DNA for the CDR3 is TGTGCCACCAGCCCACTAGCGGAATCCTCCTACGAGCAGTACTTC. Its protein is CATSPLAESSYEQYF. Using reference TRBV15 and TRBJ2-7 for the parts outside the CDR3, the full variable domain is DAMVIQNPRYQVTQFGKPVTLSCSQTLNHNVMYWYQQKSSQAPKLLFHYYDKDFNNEADTPDNFQSRRPNTSFCFLDIRSPGLGDTAMYLCATSPLAESSYEQYFGPGTRLTVT.

The CDR3 region has the DNA TGTGCCAGCAGCTGGGACCTACCCGCCTACAATGAGCAGTTCTTC. As protein: CASSWDLPAYNEQFF. The chain recombines TRBV5-5 with TRBJ2-1; the D call may be TRBD1 or TRBD2 (5 bases each). V lost 3 bases and J lost 2, with 12 bases in between. The CDR3 covers 15 residues. CDR1 is SGHKS and CDR2 is YYEKEE in the germline V gene (reference sequence). The full variable domain, its missing parts supplied by reference TRBV5-5 and TRBJ2-1, is DAGVTQSPTHLIKTRGQQVTLRCSPISGHKSVSWYQQVLGQGPQFIFQYYEKEERGRGNFPDRFSARQFPNYSSELNVNALLLGDSALYLCASSWDLPAYNEQFFGPGTRLTVL.

This chain links TRBV4-1 with TRBJ2-1, with 7 bases aligning to TRBD2. The length of the CDR3 is 17 residues. The V gene's germline CDR1 is MGHRA and CDR2 YSYEKL. V lost 4 bases, J lost 4 bases, and 13 bases stayed unmatched. DNA of the CDR3: TGCGCCAGCAGCCGATTTCCGAGCGGGGATATTTACAATGAGCAGTTCTTC. Its translation is CASSRFPSGDIYNEQFF.

As DNA, the CDR3 is TGTGCCAGCAGCACTAGCGGGAGGCCCCAAGAGACCCAGTACTTC. Translation gives CASSTSGRPQETQYF. The chain recombines TRBV9 with TRBJ2-5; 12 positions agree with TRBD2. Germline lookup yields CDR1 SGDLS and CDR2 YYNGEE. The CDR3 loop spans 15 amino acids. Trimming removed 4 bases from V and 1 base from J; junction bases left unmatched: 2. The whole variable domain, filled in from reference TRBV9 and TRBJ2-5, reads DSGVTQTPKHLITATGQRVTLRCSPRSGDLSVYWYQQSLDQGLQFLIQYYNGEERAKGNILERFSAQQFPDLHSELNLSSLELGDSALYFCASSTSGRPQETQYFGPGTRLLVL.

This rearrangement joins TRBV28 to TRBJ2-5, with D unclear. Germline CDR1 MDHEN, CDR2 SYDVKM. V lost 5 bases to trimming and J lost 13 bases, with 17 bases between them. This CDR3 region has 12 residues. The CDR3 reads CASSPRRAAGYF. Here the CDR3 DNA reads TGTGCCAGCAGTCCCCGTCGGGCAGCCGGGTACTTC.

The chain is built from TRBV7-2 and TRBJ2-1; D ambiguous. Per the germline V gene, CDR1 is SGHTA and CDR2 is FQGNSA. The CDR3 length is 13 residues. The germline V and J ends were trimmed by 1 base and 7 bases, with 8 bases remaining between them. The CDR3 nucleotides read TGTGCCAGCAGCTTAGGTGTAGGGAATGAGCAGTTCTTC. This translates into CASSLGVGNEQFF. Full variable domain (missing parts from reference TRBV7-2 and TRBJ2-1): GAGVSQSPSNKVTEKGKDVELRCDPISGHTALYWYRQSLGQGLEFLIYFQGNSAPDKSGLPSDRFSAERTGGSVSTLTIQRTQQEDSAVYLCASSLGVGNEQFFGPGTRLTVL.

V usage is TRBV19 and J usage is TRBJ2-1, with D uncertain. Germline assignment: CDR1 LNHDA and CDR2 SQIVND (reference sequence). V was pared by 3 bases and J by 4 bases, with 13 bases between. There are 15 residues in the CDR3. CDR3 DNA sequence: TGTGCCAGTAGTATTCGGTGGAGTGAATACAATGAGCAGTTCTTC. Translated: CASSIRWSEYNEQFF.

The chain recombines TRBV7-9 with TRBJ2-7, with TRBD2 identical over 8 bases. J was trimmed by 7 bases and V by 3 bases; bases with no gene match: 8. Germline CDR1 and CDR2: SEHNR and FQNEAQ (reference sequence). The CDR3 consists of 14 residues. This chain's CDR3 is CASSFPAGAEEQYF. The CDR3 bases are TGTGCCAGCAGCTTCCCAGCGGGAGCTGAGGAGCAGTACTTC.

The gene calls are TRBV9 and TRBJ1-1; D perhaps matches TRBD1 (5 bases). The CDR3 is made up of 14 amino acids. Germline V gene sequence: CDR1 SGDLS, CDR2 YYNGEE. V was clipped by 0 bases and J by 2 bases, with 8 bases between them. The CDR3 protein is CASSVGDSNTEAFF. The CDR3, as DNA: TGTGCCAGCAGCGTAGGGGACTCAAACACTGAAGCTTTCTTT.

Note on this clone: At the DNA level, this CDR3 is encoded by other sequences in the same sample as well. The CDR3 DNA reads TGTGCCGGTGGGACAGCTCCTACCCACGAGCAGTACTTC. It is translated as CAGGTAPTHEQYF. The chain employs TRBV5-4 and TRBJ2-7; 7 bases agree with TRBD1. Losses at the gene ends were 10 bases for V and 5 bases for J; bases not matched to a gene: 12. This CDR3 is 13 amino acids long. Germline V gene lookup returns CDR1 SGHNT and CDR2 YYREEE (reference sequence).

The rearrangement joins TRBV11-2 to TRBJ2-5; TRBD1 might be the D (5 bases). This CDR3 region has 16 residues. The germline V and J ends were trimmed by 2 bases and 0 bases, with 13 bases remaining between them. Germline CDR1 and CDR2: SGHAT and FQNNGV. This chain's CDR3 is CASSLRGLGYQETQYF. CDR3 coding DNA: TGTGCCAGCAGCTTAAGGGGTTTGGGGTACCAAGAGACCCAGTACTTC.

This chain uses TRBV5-4 with TRBJ1-1; D is perhaps TRBD1 (5 bases). CDR1 and CDR2 (germline): SGHNT, YYREEE (reference sequence). CDR3 length: 12 amino acids. The V end was cut by 2 bases, the J end by 4 bases, with 6 bases between. The CDR3 DNA follows: TGTGCCAGCAGCTTTGGGGGCACTGAAGCTTTCTTT. Translated, it gives CASSFGGTEAFF.

This clone was picked up one time. This chain uses TRBV7-2 with TRBJ2-7; 7 bases are shared with TRBD1. The CDR3 runs 15 residues. In germline, CDR1 is SGHTA, CDR2 FQGNSA. The V segment lost 5 bases and the J segment 3 bases; nucleotides outside the gene matches: 10. The CDR3: CASSLAGDSYYEQYF. The CDR3 nucleotides read TGTGCCAGCAGCCTTGCCGGGGACAGCTACTACGAGCAGTACTTC.

The CDR3 sequence: CASSNSGTPGEQYF. CDR3 nucleotide sequence: TGTGCCAGCAGCAACTCCGGGACTCCGGGCGAGCAGTACTTC. The rearrangement uses TRBV7-9 and TRBJ2-5; a possible D gene is TRBD2 (6 bases). The tail of the sequence fits TRBJ2-7 better, so the J call may be wrong. Germline V gene lookup returns CDR1 SEHNR and CDR2 FQNEAQ (reference sequence). The CDR3 sequence is 14 residues long.

The gene calls are TRBV10-1 and TRBJ2-1, with 7 bases matching TRBD2. The CDR3 runs 20 residues. Germline values: CDR1 WNHNN, CDR2 SYGVQD (reference sequence). The ends lost 2 bases at V and 8 bases at J; junction bases unmatched: 24. The CDR3, as DNA: TGCGCCAGCAGTGAGCGAATAGCGTACACGGGACTACCTCTGGTCGATGAGCAGTTCTTC. Translation gives CASSERIAYTGLPLVDEQFF.

The V and J genes are TRBV4-1 and TRBJ2-7; 7 bases line up with TRBD2. The J segment lost 5 bases and the V segment lost 1 base, leaving 11 bases of the junction unmatched. In germline, CDR1 is MGHRA, CDR2 YSYEKL. This CDR3 has 16 residues. CDR3 bases: TGCGCCAGCAGCCAAGGGGGGGGAGGGCCTTTCCACGAGCAGTACTTC. It translates to CASSQGGGGPFHEQYF.

Only a few counts were recorded for this clone. The chain uses TRBV11-1 and TRBJ2-1; 8 bases are a match to TRBD2. Germline loops: CDR1 SGHAT, CDR2 FQDESV (reference sequence). CDR3 length equals 14 residues. V dropped 4 bases and J dropped 1; count of bases not matched to a gene: 0. The CDR3 nucleotides read TGTGCCAGCAGCTCGGGGGGGTCCTACAATGAGCAGTTCTTC. This encodes CASSSGGSYNEQFF.

Comments on this clone: A junction boundary mismatches the germline segment, possibly from a read error. The J gene is TRBJ2-7, the V gene TRBV7-7, with 15 nucleotides matching TRBD2. The germline gives CDR1 SSHAT, CDR2 FNYEAQ (reference sequence). The CDR3 totals 18 residues. For the CDR3, the DNA is TGTGCTAGCAGATTTACCGGGACTAGCGGGAGGCCTTCCTACGAGCAGTACTTC. This sequence encodes CASRFTGTSGRPSYEQYF.

The DNA of the CDR3 is TGTGCCAGCAGCCACTCCGTTGGGGGAGGATATGGCTACACCTTC. This gives the protein CASSHSVGGGYGYTF. The chain employs TRBV27 and TRBJ1-2; D is perhaps TRBD1 (5 bases). CDR1 and CDR2 from the germline V gene are MNHEY and SMNVEV (reference sequence). Trimming took 6 bases from V and 5 from J, leaving 19 bases between them. The CDR3 totals 15 residues.

V and J are TRBV6-6 and TRBJ2-7; D remains ambiguous. CDR3 size: 12 residues. Germline-derived CDR1 and CDR2 are MNHNY and SVGAGI (reference sequence). V lost 3 bases and J 3 bases, leaving 6 bases between the germline ends. This CDR3 is CASSYESYEQYF. DNA for the CDR3: TGTGCCAGCAGTTATGAGAGCTACGAGCAGTACTTC.

This chain links TRBV2 with TRBJ2-3; 10 bases match TRBD2. The V segment lost 1 base and the J segment 3 bases; nucleotides outside the gene matches: 10. This CDR3 is 18 amino acids long. CDR1 is SNHLY, CDR2 FYNNEI, per germline. CDR3 amino acids: CASSEVFGLAGATDTQYF. The CDR3 DNA follows: TGTGCCAGCAGTGAAGTCTTCGGGCTAGCGGGAGCGACAGATACGCAGTATTTT.

The rearrangement uses TRBV28 and TRBJ2-5; the D is unclear. This CDR3 region has 14 residues. Per the germline V gene, CDR1 is MDHEN and CDR2 is SYDVKM. V lost 11 bases and J lost 0, with 16 bases in between. CDR3 sequence: CAARPPLNQETQYF. CDR3 nucleotide sequence: TGTGCCGCTAGGCCTCCTCTGAACCAAGAGACCCAGTACTTC.